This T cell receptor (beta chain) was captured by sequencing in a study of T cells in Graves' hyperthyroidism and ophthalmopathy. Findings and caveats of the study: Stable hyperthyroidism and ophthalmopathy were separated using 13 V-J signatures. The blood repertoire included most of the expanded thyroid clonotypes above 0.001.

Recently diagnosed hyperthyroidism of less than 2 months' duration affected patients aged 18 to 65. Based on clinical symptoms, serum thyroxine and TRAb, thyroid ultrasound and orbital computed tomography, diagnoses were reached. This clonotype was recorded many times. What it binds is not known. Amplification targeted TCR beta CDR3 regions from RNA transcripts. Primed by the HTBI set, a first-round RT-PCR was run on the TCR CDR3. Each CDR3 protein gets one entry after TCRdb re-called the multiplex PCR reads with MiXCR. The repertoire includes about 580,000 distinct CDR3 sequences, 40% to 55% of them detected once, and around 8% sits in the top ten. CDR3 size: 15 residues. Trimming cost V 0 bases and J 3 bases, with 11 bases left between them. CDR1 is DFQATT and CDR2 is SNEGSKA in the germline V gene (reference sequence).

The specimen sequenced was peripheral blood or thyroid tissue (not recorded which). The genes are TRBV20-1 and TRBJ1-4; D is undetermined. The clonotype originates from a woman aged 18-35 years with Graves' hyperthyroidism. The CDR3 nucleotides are TGCAGTGCTAGAGATCATCGCCTCCCTAATGAAAAACTGTTTTTT. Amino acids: CSARDHRLPNEKLFF.